This T cell receptor (beta chain) appears in the sequencing data of a study of shared clonotypes between healthy human individuals. This CDR3 is 14 amino acids long. Germline loops: CDR1 MNHEY, CDR2 SMNVEV (reference sequence). Trimming removed 5 bases from V and 0 bases from J, with 11 bases in between. The protocol was immunoSEQ multiplex PCR, while the TCRdb copy is restricted to in-frame clones and leaves out a portion. The sample holds roughly 2.5 million clones, around 94% seen once. What was sequenced was naive CD4+ T cells sorted from blood. The subset is: CD45RA+ positively selected. This receptor was taken from a man younger than 35 in good health. The V gene is TRBV27, the J gene TRBJ2-7, with D possibly being TRBD2 (7 bases). CDR3 loop: CASSRGANSYEQYF. CDR3 nucleotides: TGTGCCAGCAGTCGGGGGGCCAACTCCTACGAGCAGTACTTC.